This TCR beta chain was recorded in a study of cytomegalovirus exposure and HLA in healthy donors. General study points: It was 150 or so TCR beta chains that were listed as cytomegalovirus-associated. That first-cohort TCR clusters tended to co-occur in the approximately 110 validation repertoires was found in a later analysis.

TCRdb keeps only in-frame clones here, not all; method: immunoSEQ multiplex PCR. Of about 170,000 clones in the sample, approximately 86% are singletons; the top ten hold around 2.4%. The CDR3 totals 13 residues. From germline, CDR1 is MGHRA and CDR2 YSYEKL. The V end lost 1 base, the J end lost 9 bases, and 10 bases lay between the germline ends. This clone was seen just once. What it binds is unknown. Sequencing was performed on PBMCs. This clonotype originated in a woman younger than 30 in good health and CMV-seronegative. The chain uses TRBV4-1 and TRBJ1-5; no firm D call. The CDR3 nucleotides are TGCGCCAGCAGCCAAGTTCCGGAGGGGCCCCAGCATTTT. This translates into CASSQVPEGPQHF.